Given below is one T cell receptor (beta chain) in context. Its antigen is as yet unknown. The data belong to a study of T-cell memory formation after mild COVID-19. TCRdb recomputed calls from the 5' RACE reads with MiXCR, one row per CDR3 protein. The sample shows just under 550,000 distinct CDR3 sequences, about 20% of them seen only once. Broader study findings: Clones which contracted sat mainly in CM and EM if CD4+, and in EMRA if CD8+. In pre-infection memory, a portion of responding clones appeared, which suggested that cross-reactive memory joined.

Germline CDR1 is LNHDA and CDR2 is SQIVND (reference sequence). This CDR3 is built from 22 residues. Trimming removed 8 bases from V and 6 bases from J; junction bases left unmatched: 34. The rearrangement joins TRBV19 to TRBJ2-3; 8 positions agree with TRBD2. What was sequenced was PBMCs or a T cell subset sorted from them (not recorded which). The clonotype was recovered from an adult woman who had mild COVID-19 (a few samples of this study predate the infection). Cell type and time point are not known. As DNA, the CDR3 is TGTGCCAGTCGCGGGACTAGAATCCAAAGGGGTACCCACGGAGGGTTTACGGATACGCAGTATTTT. Amino acids: CASRGTRIQRGTHGGFTDTQYF.